This T cell receptor beta chain came from a study of T cells in Graves' hyperthyroidism and ophthalmopathy. At the level of the study: Blood was drawn when the patient was first diagnosed and still untreated. Study-level points and caveats: Ophthalmopathy was separated from stable hyperthyroidism by a 13 V-J model. Blood held most thyroid clonotypes expanded above 0.001 frequency.

The CDR3 has 15 residues. Germline assignment: CDR1 MNHEY and CDR2 SMNVEV (reference sequence). With V trimmed by 8 bases and J by 5 bases, 8 bases remained unmatched. A note on this clonotype: The antigen is not known.

TCR beta CDR3 region amplification was performed from RNA transcripts. TCR CDR3 regions were first amplified by RT-PCR with HTBI primers. TCRdb passed the multiplex PCR reads through MiXCR, listing each CDR3 protein once. Among around 570,000 distinct CDR3 sequences listed, approximately 20% were seen once. This clonotype was sampled from a man aged 35 to 55 with Graves' ophthalmopathy. The sequencing sample was made of blood. The chain recombines TRBV27 with TRBJ2-3; 12 bases match TRBD2. In nucleotides, the CDR3 is TGTGCCAGCGGCCCGACTAGCGGGAGTCGAGATACGCAGTATTTT. Encoded protein: CASGPTSGSRDTQYF.